A selection of T cell receptor beta chains follows, all from one sample in a study of blood T cell repertoires in COVID-19. TCRdb keeps only in-frame clones here, not all; method: immunoSEQ multiplex PCR. Of 280,000 or so clones listed, 85% to 90% were seen once; the top ten hold roughly 2.9%. Material: PBMCs or T cells enriched from blood (not recorded which). Receptors were obtained from a woman between 45 and 60 years old who had been exposed to COVID-19. Each CDR3 is given with its conserved first and last residue. A D gene is named only where the DNA matches it firmly. Rows give clone size only sometimes, using once, few, many, or a class for an expanded clone.

v_call	d_call	j_call	cdr3_length	clone_size	cdr3_nt	cdr3_aa
TRBV4-1	TRBD1	TRBJ2-2	15	.	TGCGCCAGCAGCCAAGGTCAGGGGGACACCGGGGAGCTGTTTTTT	CASSQGQGDTGELFF
TRBV15	TRBD2	TRBJ2-3	16	.	TGTGCCACCAGCAGAGATTTCGCGGGGGGTACAGATACGCAGTATTTT	CATSRDFAGGTDTQYF
TRBV9	.	TRBJ1-1	14	.	TGTGCCAGCAGCGTGGGGCACTCGAACACTGAAGCTTTCTTT	CASSVGHSNTEAFF
TRBV12-3/TRBV12-4	.	TRBJ1-5	12	.	TGTGCCAGTACGGGTGTTCGGCAGCCCCAGCATTTT	CASTGVRQPQHF
TRBV2	TRBD2	TRBJ2-3	17	once	TGTGCCAGCAGTGACGCGAGCGGGGGGACTAGCACAGATACGCAGTATTTT	CASSDASGGTSTDTQYF
TRBV24-1	.	TRBJ2-7	13	.	TGTGCCACGGAGGGGGACAGCGCCTACGAGCAGTACTTC	CATEGDSAYEQYF
TRBV5-6	.	TRBJ2-3	16	.	TGTGCCAGCAGCCCCGGGGGGACATACGTACCAGATACGCAGTATTTT	CASSPGGTYVPDTQYF
TRBV28	.	TRBJ1-2	12	.	TGTGCCAGCAGTTGGGCGGGGAATGGCTACACCTTC	CASSWAGNGYTF
TRBV2	TRBD1	TRBJ1-6	13	.	TGTGCCAGAGGACAGGATAATAATTCACCCCTCCACTTT	CARGQDNNSPLHF
TRBV2	.	TRBJ1-4	13	.	TGTGCCAGCAGTCCGGACAGAGAAGAAAAACTGTTTTTT	CASSPDREEKLFF
TRBV5-1	TRBD2	TRBJ2-1	15	.	TGCGCCAGCAAGGCTAGCGGGGGGCAGTACAATGAGCAGTTCTTC	CASKASGGQYNEQFF
TRBV27	.	TRBJ1-5	15	.	TGTGCCAGCAGTTTATCGGCGGGCAGGGGTTTGCCCCAGCATTTT	CASSLSAGRGLPQHF
TRBV19	TRBD1	TRBJ1-2	14	.	TGTGCCAGTAAGAGGGACAGAACTAACTATGGCTACACCTTC	CASKRDRTNYGYTF
TRBV5-1	TRBD1	TRBJ2-3	15	.	TGCGCCAGCAGTATCCGGGACAGGGCCACAGATACGCAGTATTTT	CASSIRDRATDTQYF
TRBV7-2	TRBD2	TRBJ2-7	16	.	TGTGCCAGCAGCTTAGAGGGACTAGCGGGGACCTACGAGCAGTACTTC	CASSLEGLAGTYEQYF
TRBV5-4	TRBD1	TRBJ2-7	13	once	TGTGCCAGCAGCTTGACAGGGGATAACGAGCAGTACTTC	CASSLTGDNEQYF
TRBV7-2	.	TRBJ1-1	14	.	TGTGCCAGCAGCTTACAGCAGGCGAACACTGAAGCTTTCTTT	CASSLQQANTEAFF
TRBV5-8	TRBD2	TRBJ2-3	18	.	TGTGCCAGCAGCTTGCATAGCGGGGGGCTGGGGTACACAGATACGCAGTATTTT	CASSLHSGGLGYTDTQYF
TRBV5-5	.	TRBJ2-7	14	.	TGTGCCAGCATCCACCGCTATAGCTCCTACGAGCAGTACTTC	CASIHRYSSYEQYF
TRBV5-1	TRBD1	TRBJ2-7	13	.	TGCGCCAGCAGCTCCGACAGGGCTTACGAGCAGTACTTC	CASSSDRAYEQYF
TRBV9	.	TRBJ1-1	12	.	TGTGCCAGCAGCCGCGGGGGCACTGAAGCTTTCTTT	CASSRGGTEAFF
TRBV28	.	TRBJ2-4	14	.	TGTGCCAGCAGTTTTCCGGGGTTGGAAAACATTCAGTACTTC	CASSFPGLENIQYF
TRBV28	.	TRBJ1-3	15	.	TGTGCCAGCAGTTTGGGACAATACTCTGGAAACACCATATATTTT	CASSLGQYSGNTIYF
TRBV30	.	TRBJ1-1	15	.	TGTGCCTGGAGTGTACAGGCTTTACTGAACACTGAAGCTTTCTTT	CAWSVQALLNTEAFF
TRBV19	.	TRBJ1-1	13	.	TGTGCCAGTCTGGGAGGTGTGAACACTGAAGCTTTCTTT	CASLGGVNTEAFF
TRBV14	.	TRBJ1-2	14	.	TGTGCCAGCAGCCCACGGGGATTTAACTATGGCTACACCTTC	CASSPRGFNYGYTF
TRBV11-2	TRBD1	TRBJ1-2	17	.	TGTGCCAGCAGCTTAGGACAGGGGGGGCTGGCTAACTATGGCTACACCTTC	CASSLGQGGLANYGYTF
TRBV27	.	TRBJ2-1	12	.	TGTGCCAGCAGTCCGAGGTGGAATGAGCAGTTCTTC	CASSPRWNEQFF
TRBV11-2	.	TRBJ2-1	19	.	TGTGCCAGCACCACATTGCCCCAGGGGCAGGGTTTGCACTACAATGAGCAGTTCTTC	CASTTLPQGQGLHYNEQFF
TRBV3-1/TRBV3-2	.	TRBJ1-1	13	.	TGTGCCACCCGGAATGGGCCGAACACTGAAGCTTTCTTT	CATRNGPNTEAFF
TRBV21-1	.	TRBJ2-2	17	once	TGTGCCAGCAGCCCTAAAACGGGGGGCGCGGGCACCGGGGAGCTGTTTTTT	CASSPKTGGAGTGELFF
TRBV6-2/TRBV6-3	.	TRBJ1-1	13	.	TGTGCCAGCAGTCGTAGAAAGAACACTGAAGCTTTCTTT	CASSRRKNTEAFF
TRBV5-1	TRBD1	TRBJ2-1	15	.	TGCGCCAGCAGCTTGGTAGGGACAGCTTACAATGAGCAGTTCTTC	CASSLVGTAYNEQFF
TRBV18	.	TRBJ1-2	15	once	TGTGCCAGCTCACCAGAGACATACCCCAACTATGGCTACACCTTC	CASSPETYPNYGYTF
TRBV15	TRBD1	TRBJ1-1	13	few	TGTGCCACCAGTCGAACAGGGGACACTGAAGCTTTCTTT	CATSRTGDTEAFF
TRBV5-1	.	TRBJ2-7	12	.	TGCGCCAGCAGCCCCCGCGAGGGCGAGCAGTACTTC	CASSPREGEQYF
TRBV12-3/TRBV12-4	.	TRBJ2-7	13	.	TGTGCCAGCAGTTTTTTAGAGGGACAAGTGCAGTACTTC	CASSFLEGQVQYF
TRBV3-1/TRBV3-2	.	TRBJ1-1	13	few	TGTGCCAGCAGCCAAGGACACCTTAGAGAAGCTTTCTTT	CASSQGHLREAFF
TRBV20-1	.	TRBJ2-7	14	.	TGCAGTGCTAGTGTTGGCCCCACGGGGTACGAGCAGTACTTC	CSASVGPTGYEQYF
TRBV9	TRBD1	TRBJ1-6	15	.	TGTGCCAGCAGCGCAGGACAGGGTGATAATTCACCCCTCCACTTT	CASSAGQGDNSPLHF
TRBV6-5	TRBD1	TRBJ1-2	13	once	TGTGCCAGCGGGTTAACAGGGGACTATGGCTACACCTTC	CASGLTGDYGYTF
TRBV5-1	.	TRBJ2-5	11	.	TGCGCCAGCAGCATACAAGAGACCCAGTACTTC	CASSIQETQYF
TRBV29-1	TRBD1	TRBJ1-4	13	.	TGCAGCGTGAGCGACAGGGGTTATGAAAAACTGTTTTTT	CSVSDRGYEKLFF
TRBV15	.	TRBJ1-1	15	.	TGTGCCACCAGCAGGGAAAGACAGGCGTACACTGAAGCTTTCTTT	CATSRERQAYTEAFF
TRBV28	TRBD2	TRBJ2-7	14	.	TGTGCCAGCAGTCTGTGGGGGGGGAGGAACGAGCAGTACTTC	CASSLWGGRNEQYF
TRBV7-2	.	TRBJ1-6	15	.	TGTGCCAGCAGCTCTTTTAGTCAGGGCAATTCACCCCTCCACTTT	CASSSFSQGNSPLHF
TRBV28	.	TRBJ1-5	12	.	TGTGCCAGCCGAGTCACGAGTCAGCCCCAGCATTTT	CASRVTSQPQHF
TRBV28	TRBD1	TRBJ2-7	15	.	TGTGCCAGCAGACCTACACAGGGGGCGAGGTACGAGCAGTACTTC	CASRPTQGARYEQYF
TRBV28	.	TRBJ1-1	13	.	TGTGCCAGCAGTACCACAGGATACACTGAAGCTTTCTTT	CASSTTGYTEAFF
TRBV5-5	TRBD1	TRBJ2-2	15	.	TGTGCCAGCAGCTCGGGACAGGTGAACACCGGGGAGCTGTTTTTT	CASSSGQVNTGELFF
TRBV5-1	TRBD2	TRBJ2-1	15	.	TGCGCCAGCAGCACAACGGGGGGAACCTACAATGAGCAGTTCTTC	CASSTTGGTYNEQFF
TRBV20-1	.	TRBJ2-3	17	.	TGCAGTGCTAGTATGGCGGCTACAACAACTAGCACAGATACGCAGTATTTT	CSASMAATTTSTDTQYF